These T cell receptor beta chains were read from a single sample in a study of blood T cell repertoires in COVID-19. TCRdb's table, derived via immunoSEQ multiplex PCR, lists solely in-frame clones and lacks some. The repertoire has 150,000 to 200,000 clones, about 86% of them found once; the top ten carry under 15%. Input material: peripheral blood. The receptors originated from a woman in her sixties or seventies with COVID-19, enrolled during active disease. The CDR3 runs from the conserved cysteine through the conserved F or W. D genes are given only for firm matches. Size values are once, few and many counts, or a class for expanded clones, and some rows have none.

CDR3 length	V gene	D gene	J gene	clone size	CDR3 protein	CDR3 DNA
15	TRBV6-1	TRBD1	TRBJ2-7	.	CASSEGQGATYEQYF	TGTGCCAGCAGTGAAGGACAGGGGGCAACCTACGAGCAGTACTTC
17	TRBV9	TRBD1	TRBJ1-2	few	CASSVDGTGAYFGGYTF	TGTGCCAGCAGCGTAGATGGGACAGGGGCCTATTTCGGGGGCTACACCTTC
14	TRBV28	TRBD1	TRBJ1-5	.	CASRPGQINQPQHF	TGTGCCAGCAGACCGGGACAGATCAATCAGCCCCAGCATTTT
15	TRBV19	TRBD1	TRBJ2-2	.	CASNVQGSGTGELFF	TGTGCCAGTAATGTACAGGGGTCGGGCACCGGGGAGCTGTTTTTT
14	TRBV6-5	TRBD1	TRBJ2-7	.	CASIRDRASYEQYF	TGTGCCAGCATTCGGGACAGGGCGTCGTACGAGCAGTACTTC
15	TRBV5-6	.	TRBJ2-5	.	CASSPADRLQETQYF	TGTGCCAGCAGCCCCGCAGACAGGCTACAAGAGACCCAGTACTTC
15	TRBV19	TRBD1	TRBJ2-4	.	CASSNRRDRKNIQYF	TGTGCCAGTAGCAACCGCCGGGACAGAAAAAACATTCAGTACTTC
15	TRBV6-5	TRBD1	TRBJ2-7	.	CASSYSRQGAYEQYF	TGTGCCAGCAGTTACTCCCGACAGGGGGCCTACGAGCAGTACTTC
16	TRBV28	TRBD2	TRBJ2-2	.	CASNSVGLARPGELFF	TGTGCCAGCAACTCCGTGGGACTAGCCCGACCCGGGGAGCTGTTTTTT
13	TRBV6-2/TRBV6-3	.	TRBJ1-1	few	CASSIQVRAEAFF	TGTGCCAGCAGTATCCAGGTCAGGGCTGAAGCTTTCTTT
16	TRBV11-2	TRBD1	TRBJ1-1	.	CASSSILGQGNTEAFF	TGTGCCAGCAGCTCTATACTCGGACAGGGGAACACTGAAGCTTTCTTT
15	TRBV7-2	TRBD2	TRBJ2-1	.	CASSSAGLASNEQFF	TGTGCCAGCAGCTCAGCGGGACTAGCCTCCAATGAGCAGTTCTTC
13	TRBV6-6	.	TRBJ1-1	once	CASSPAAGTEAFF	TGTGCCAGCAGTCCTGCTGCGGGCACTGAAGCTTTCTTT
18	TRBV29-1	TRBD2	TRBJ2-7	.	CSVEVVRVLAGEGYEQYF	TGCAGCGTTGAAGTGGTGCGCGTCCTAGCGGGAGAAGGCTACGAGCAGTACTTC
16	TRBV5-1	TRBD2	TRBJ2-7	.	CASSPTSGVSSYEQYF	TGCGCCAGCAGCCCGACTAGCGGAGTGAGCTCCTACGAGCAGTACTTC
15	TRBV9	.	TRBJ1-2	.	CASSAPIRGGRGYTF	TGTGCCAGCAGCGCCCCCATAAGGGGGGGACGCGGCTACACCTTC
14	TRBV5-1	.	TRBJ1-5	.	CASSPDRGSQPQHF	TGCGCCAGCAGCCCGGACAGAGGTTCCCAGCCCCAGCATTTT
17	TRBV27	TRBD1	TRBJ2-7	.	CASSYQTPGGPTYEQYF	TGTGCCAGCAGTTACCAAACCCCAGGGGGCCCTACCTACGAGCAGTACTTC
16	TRBV7-3	.	TRBJ2-3	.	CASSLIAGRDRDTQYF	TGTGCCAGCAGCTTAATCGCGGGGCGGGACCGGGATACGCAGTATTTT
15	TRBV11-2	.	TRBJ2-5	.	CASSLSPGNQETQYF	TGTGCCAGCAGCTTATCACCCGGGAACCAAGAGACCCAGTACTTC
15	TRBV30	.	TRBJ1-5	.	CAWSVQSGSGQPQHF	TGTGCCTGGAGTGTACAGTCAGGGTCTGGTCAGCCCCAGCATTTT
16	TRBV11-2	TRBD1	TRBJ1-6	.	CASSFWAGQGNSPLHF	TGTGCCAGCAGCTTTTGGGCGGGACAGGGTAATTCACCCCTCCACTTT
15	TRBV30	TRBD1	TRBJ1-2	.	CAWSPLQTGGGGYTF	TGTGCCTGGAGTCCACTCCAAACAGGGGGCGGTGGCTACACCTTC
14	TRBV11-2	.	TRBJ2-7	.	CASSLGGAEYEQYF	TGTGCCAGCAGCTTAGGTGGGGCGGAATACGAGCAGTACTTC
14	TRBV18	TRBD1	TRBJ2-2	.	CASSPGQSTGELFF	TGTGCCAGCTCACCGGGACAGAGCACCGGGGAGCTGTTTTTT
15	TRBV9	TRBD2	TRBJ2-1	.	CASSKGLADYNEQFF	TGTGCCAGCAGCAAAGGACTAGCGGATTACAATGAGCAGTTCTTC
14	TRBV27	TRBD1	TRBJ2-7	.	CASSPRDSSYEQYF	TGTGCCAGCAGCCCCCGGGACAGTTCCTACGAGCAGTACTTC
15	TRBV5-1	.	TRBJ1-6	.	CASSLQGPINSPLHF	TGCGCCAGCAGCTTACAGGGCCCAATTAATTCACCCCTCCACTTT